These 27 T cell receptor beta chains were all obtained from the same sample, sequenced in a study of blood T cell repertoires in COVID-19. This table comes from immunoSEQ multiplex PCR, and its TCRdb copy is limited to in-frame clones, with some not included. The sample holds under 250,000 clones, almost 90% seen once. The sample was peripheral blood. These receptors came from a woman aged 55-69 years with acute or convalescent COVID-19.

The J gene is TRBJ1-1, the V gene TRBV25-1; the D gene is possibly TRBD1 (6 bases). This CDR3 region has 14 residues. Germline CDR1 is MGHDK and CDR2 is SYGVNS. V was clipped by 6 bases and J by 4 bases, with 15 bases between them. For the CDR3, the DNA is TGTGCCAGCAGCAAAACAGGGCTGTTCACTGAAGCTTTCTTT. Its translation is CASSKTGLFTEAFF.

This CDR3 is CSVEPGRGTGELFF. Written as DNA, the CDR3 is TGCAGCGTTGAACCCGGGAGGGGCACCGGGGAGCTGTTTTTT. This sequence joins TRBV29-1 and TRBJ2-2; TRBD2 matches at 8 bases. This CDR3 is 14 amino acids long. Germline CDR1 and CDR2: SQVTM and ANQGSEA. V lost 2 bases to trimming and J lost 4 bases; unmatched junction nucleotides: 3.

The CDR3 DNA reads TGCGCCAGCAGCTTGATTCAGGCCACCGGGGAGCTGTTTTTT. It is translated as CASSLIQATGELFF. This chain joins TRBV5-1 and TRBJ2-2; D is ambiguous. The CDR3 length is 14 residues. The germline gives CDR1 SGHRS, CDR2 YFSETQ. The V end lost 1 base, the J end lost 4 bases, and 8 bases lay between the germline ends. The full variable domain, with the rest looked up from reference TRBV5-1 and TRBJ2-2, is KAGVTQTPRYLIKTRGQQVTLSCSPISGHRSVSWYQQTPGQGLQFLFEYFSETQRNKGNFPGRFSGRQFSNSRSEMNVSTLELGDSALYLCASSLIQATGELFFGEGSRLTVL.

The J gene is TRBJ2-5, the V gene TRBV12-3 or TRBV12-4, with TRBD1 identical over 9 bases. The CDR3 is made up of 13 amino acids. With V trimmed by 4 bases and J by 5 bases, 2 bases remained unmatched. CDR3 bases: TGTGCCAGCAGTTGGGACAGGGAGGAGACCCAGTACTTC. Its protein is CASSWDREETQYF.

The chain recombines TRBV3-1 (or the pseudogene TRBV3-2) with TRBJ2-7, with D possibly being TRBD2 (5 bases). The CDR3 spans 13 residues. Trimming removed 1 base at V and 6 bases at J, with 10 bases between. CDR1 LGHDT and CDR2 YNNKEL come from the germline V gene (reference sequence). The CDR3 DNA reads as TGTGCCAGCAGCCAAGTGGCCGGGATCGAGCAGTACTTC. It encodes CASSQVAGIEQYF.

The rearrangement joins TRBV6-5 to TRBJ2-3; 8 positions agree with TRBD2. Looked up from germline, CDR1 is MNHEY and CDR2 is SVGAGI. The length of the CDR3 is 15 residues. The trim removed 6 bases at V and 0 bases at J, leaving 5 bases unmatched. CDR3 DNA sequence: TGTGCCAGCAGGACCGAGCGGGAGAGCACAGATACGCAGTATTTT. It codes for CASRTERESTDTQYF.

The gene calls are TRBV4-3 and TRBJ2-3; TRBD2 matches 11 bases. The CDR3 contains 19 residues. In germline, CDR1 is LGHNA, CDR2 YSLEER. The J segment lost 3 bases and the V segment lost 2 bases, leaving 13 bases of the junction unmatched. CDR3 sequence reads: CASSQQRSLAGVATDTQYF. For the CDR3, the DNA is TGCGCCAGCAGCCAACAAAGATCACTAGCGGGAGTAGCAACAGATACGCAGTATTTT.

On this clone: Other DNA sequences of this sample code for an identical CDR3. The V call is TRBV9, the J call TRBJ1-6; maybe TRBD1 (6 bases). V was clipped by 0 bases and J by 7 bases, with 8 bases between them. Germline V CDR1 and CDR2: SGDLS, YYNGEE. This CDR3 is built from 14 residues. CDR3 region: CASSVEQGNSPLHF. In DNA, the CDR3 is TGTGCCAGCAGCGTAGAACAGGGAAATTCACCCCTCCACTTT.

The V call is TRBV25-1, the J call TRBJ2-6; 7 nucleotides match TRBD2. This CDR3 comprises 17 residues. The V and J ends lost 4 bases and 2 bases, in that order; junction bases with no gene match: 8. Germline CDR1 is MGHDK and CDR2 is SYGVNS. The CDR3 coding sequence is TGTGCCAGCAGTGCCCCGGGGGGTCTCGCTGGGGCCAACGTCCTGACTTTC. This codes for CASSAPGGLAGANVLTF. Combining the CDR3 with reference TRBV25-1 and TRBJ2-6 gives the whole variable domain EADIYQTPRYLVIGTGKKITLECSQTMGHDKMYWYQQDPGMELHLIHYSYGVNSTEKGDLSSESTVSRIRTEHFPLTLESARPSHTSQYLCASSAPGGLAGANVLTFGAGSRLTVL.

The chain combines TRBV5-1 with TRBJ2-3; no clear D. V lost 2 bases to trimming and J lost 1 base, with 14 bases between them. Per the germline V gene, CDR1 is SGHRS and CDR2 is YFSETQ. The length of the CDR3 is 16 residues. The CDR3 bases are TGCGCCAGCAGCTTCAGTATTCCGCCCGGCACAGATACGCAGTATTTT. Translation gives CASSFSIPPGTDTQYF.

The chain couples TRBV3-1 (or the pseudogene TRBV3-2) to TRBJ2-7; 13 bases are a match to TRBD2. CDR1 is LGHDT, CDR2 YNNKEL, per germline (reference sequence). This CDR3 has 17 amino acids. The V gene end was trimmed by 2 bases and the J gene end by 2 bases; junction bases not matched to a gene: 6. CDR3 coding DNA: TGTGCCAGCAGCCAACCAAAAGGGACTAGCGGGGCCTACGAGCAGTACTTC. Translated: CASSQPKGTSGAYEQYF.

The chain carries TRBV15 and TRBJ2-5; 11 positions match TRBD1. V shed 1 base, J shed 5 bases, and the junction held 3 bases outside the gene matches. There are 15 residues in the CDR3. Germline assignment: CDR1 LNHNV and CDR2 YYDKDF (reference sequence). This chain's CDR3 is CATSRAGTGGETQYF. CDR3 bases: TGTGCCACCAGCAGAGCCGGGACAGGGGGTGAGACCCAGTACTTC.

CDR3 nucleotides: TGCGCCAGCAGCTTGGCCGGGGGTAGCGGACAGCCCCAGCATTTT. Encoded protein: CASSLAGGSGQPQHF. V usage is TRBV5-1 and J usage is TRBJ1-5, with D possibly matching TRBD1 (5 bases). The germline V and J ends were trimmed by 0 bases and 7 bases, with 14 bases remaining between them. The CDR3 is made up of 15 amino acids. From germline, CDR1 is SGHRS and CDR2 YFSETQ.

V is TRBV9 and J is TRBJ2-1, with 8 bases identical to TRBD2. The CDR3 loop spans 17 amino acids. The V segment lost 2 bases and the J segment 6 bases; nucleotides outside the gene matches: 13. Looked up from germline, CDR1 is SGDLS and CDR2 is YYNGEE. The CDR3 sequence is CASSVLAGLASVNEQFF. Here the CDR3 DNA reads TGTGCCAGCAGCGTCTTAGCTGGACTAGCCTCGGTCAATGAGCAGTTCTTC.

The V and J genes are TRBV18 and TRBJ1-5, with a possible D match to TRBD1 (5 bases). CDR1 is KGHSH, CDR2 LQKENI, per germline. V was shortened by 5 bases and J by 3 bases, with 11 bases between the two germline ends. The CDR3 runs to 14 residues. This CDR3 is CASSRGSSNQPQHF. The CDR3 DNA is TGTGCCAGCTCAAGGGGTTCTTCCAATCAGCCCCAGCATTTT.

The chain recombines TRBV2 with TRBJ1-5; 8 bases agree with TRBD1. Germline V gene data show CDR1 as SNHLY and CDR2 as FYNNEI. Trimming took 6 bases from V and 3 from J; bases not matched to a gene: 7. The CDR3 totals 15 residues. The CDR3 reads CASRRQGWNNQPQHF. CDR3 bases: TGTGCCAGCAGGCGACAGGGGTGGAACAATCAGCCCCAGCATTTT.

The sample holds one count of this clone. The V and J genes are TRBV7-9 and TRBJ2-2, with TRBD1 identical over 7 bases. The CDR3 length is 15 residues. Germline V CDR1 and CDR2: SEHNR, FQNEAQ (reference sequence). The ends lost 0 bases at V and 5 bases at J; junction bases unmatched: 3. CDR3 sequence: CASSLAGQPTGELFF. The CDR3 DNA is TGTGCCAGCAGCTTAGCGGGACAGCCTACCGGGGAGCTGTTTTTT.

To note about this clone: Other DNA sequences in this specimen translate into the identical CDR3. The chain's CDR3 is CAWSRGSSYNEQFF. Written as DNA, the CDR3 is TGTGCCTGGAGTAGAGGGAGCTCCTACAATGAGCAGTTCTTC. V usage is TRBV30 and J usage is TRBJ2-1; a weak D match, TRBD2 (5 bases). CDR1 and CDR2 (germline): GTSNPN, SVGIG (reference sequence). The CDR3 is made up of 14 amino acids. Trimming took off 2 bases at V and 0 bases at J, with 8 bases between the two ends.

The CDR3 loop is CSVEARSGGTGQPQHF. Written as DNA, the CDR3 is TGCAGCGTTGAAGCTCGGTCGGGGGGAACGGGTCAGCCCCAGCATTTT. The rearrangement links TRBV29-1 to TRBJ1-5; possible D gene TRBD1, 5 bases. CDR3 length equals 16 residues. The V gene's germline CDR1 is SQVTM and CDR2 ANQGSEA. The V end was cut by 1 base, the J end by 6 bases, with 19 bases between.

V is TRBV11-2 and J is TRBJ2-1, with a tentative D call TRBD2 (7 bases). Germline loops: CDR1 SGHAT, CDR2 FQNNGV. This CDR3 is built from 17 residues. The V end was cut by 5 bases, the J end by 2 bases, with 19 bases between. The CDR3 DNA is TGTGCCAGCAGCCTCCGGAGGGGGGGCATCGCCTACAATGAGCAGTTCTTC. This encodes CASSLRRGGIAYNEQFF.

This chain links TRBV5-1 with TRBJ1-1, with 7 bases identical to TRBD1. CDR1 SGHRS and CDR2 YFSETQ come from the germline V gene. V lost 7 bases to trimming and J lost 3 bases; unmatched junction nucleotides: 15. This CDR3 contains 16 residues. As DNA, the CDR3 is TGCGCCAGCTCTCCCAACAGGGGAATCGGGGACACTGAAGCTTTCTTT. Translating gives CASSPNRGIGDTEAFF.

The rearrangement uses TRBV5-6 and TRBJ1-2; 9 bases match TRBD1. The CDR3 has 16 residues. Germline CDR1 SGHDT, CDR2 YYEEEE. Germline trimming cut 4 bases from V and 3 bases from J; bases unmatched to any gene: 10. CDR3 sequence reads: CASSPGTGGPHYGYTF. CDR3 coding DNA: TGTGCCAGCAGCCCGGGCACAGGGGGCCCCCACTATGGCTACACCTTC.

The J gene is TRBJ2-1, the V gene TRBV5-1; TRBD2 aligns across 7 bases. CDR1 is SGHRS, CDR2 YFSETQ, per germline. The CDR3 runs to 15 residues. The J segment lost 2 bases and the V segment lost 0 bases, leaving 2 bases of the junction unmatched. The CDR3 bases are TGCGCCAGCAGCTTGGGGGCGGGAGCCTACAATGAGCAGTTCTTC. Protein product: CASSLGAGAYNEQFF.

This chain links TRBV11-2 with TRBJ1-6, with 7 bases identical to TRBD1. The CDR3 covers 14 residues. J lost 8 bases, V lost 2 bases, and 3 bases had no gene match. From germline, CDR1 is SGHAT and CDR2 FQNNGV. This chain's CDR3 is CASSLTGEDSPLHF. DNA for the CDR3: TGTGCCAGCAGCTTAACAGGGGAGGATTCACCCCTCCACTTT.

Only one count was recorded for this clone. The chain uses TRBV7-3 and TRBJ2-3; D might be TRBD2 (6 bases). The CDR3 is 17 amino acids. Trimming removed 5 bases from V and 4 bases from J, with 22 bases in between. The V gene's germline CDR1 is SGHTA and CDR2 FQGTGA. DNA for the CDR3: TGTGCCAGCAGCCTAAAGGCTCTCTCAGCGGGCCCAGATACGCAGTATTTT. Translated, it gives CASSLKALSAGPDTQYF.

The sample holds a few counts of this clone. This rearrangement joins TRBV24-1 to TRBJ1-5; 10 bases match TRBD1. Germline V gives CDR1 KGHDR, CDR2 SFDVKD. The CDR3 spans 17 residues. V dropped 4 bases and J dropped 2; count of bases not matched to a gene: 7. The CDR3 protein is CATSDPRTGGGNQPQHF. CDR3 bases: TGTGCCACCAGTGACCCCAGGACAGGGGGAGGCAATCAGCCCCAGCATTTT.

The DNA of the CDR3 is TGTGCCAGCAGTTACTCGTCGAAGACTAGCGGGAGAGAATATGAGCAGTTCTTC. Translation gives CASSYSSKTSGREYEQFF. The gene calls are TRBV6-2 or TRBV6-3 and TRBJ2-1; 12 bases align to TRBD2. Germline CDR1 MNHEY, CDR2 SVGEGT. This CDR3 is 18 amino acids long. V was pared by 0 bases and J by 8 bases, with 11 bases of the junction left unmatched.